Following are 30 T cell receptor beta chains from one sample sequenced in a study of blood T cells in healthy people across ages. Through a sample-barcoded 5' primer and a J-beta primer mix, a second PCR was run for about 6 to 11 cycles. From the 5' RACE reads, TCRdb called clonotypes with MiXCR, one entry per CDR3 protein. The sample shows about 1.5 million distinct CDR3 sequences, 42% of them seen only once. The sample comprised blood. The origin of the receptors is a woman between 18 and 30 years old in good health.

A few counts support this clonotype. This chain connects TRBV20-1 to TRBJ2-3, with 8 bases matching TRBD2. CDR3 size: 15 residues. The V segment lost 7 bases and the J segment 0 bases; nucleotides outside the gene matches: 9. Germline CDR1 DFQATT, CDR2 SNEGSKA (reference sequence). The CDR3: CSVPLSGVSTDTQYF. For the CDR3, the DNA is TGCAGTGTCCCGCTTAGCGGGGTTAGCACAGATACGCAGTATTTT.

In this sample, this clonotype turned up a few times. V and J are TRBV11-1 and TRBJ2-7; D call uncertain. V was trimmed by 1 base and J by 3 bases, leaving 13 bases between them. Germline CDR1 reads SGHAT; CDR2 reads FQDESV (reference sequence). The CDR3 extends over 15 amino acids. The CDR3: CASSLGSLAYYEQYF. In nucleotides, the CDR3 is TGTGCCAGCAGCTTAGGGTCCCTGGCCTACTACGAGCAGTACTTC.

The CDR3 spells CASSESGTGFFYEQYF. CDR3 DNA sequence: TGTGCCAGCAGTGAAAGTGGGACAGGGTTCTTCTACGAGCAGTACTTC. J is TRBJ2-5 and V is TRBV25-1, with TRBD1 identical over 9 bases. The J call may be wrong; the DNA end is better matched by TRBJ2-7. The CDR3 runs to 16 residues. The V gene's germline CDR1 is MGHDK and CDR2 SYGVNS.

This clonotype was detected once. A much bigger clone sits one base away, suggesting this may be a read error. The chain carries TRBV3-1 and TRBJ2-7; D gene unclear. The length of the CDR3 is 12 residues. Trimming took 3 bases from V and 3 from J, leaving 6 bases between them. Germline assignment: CDR1 LGHDT and CDR2 YNNKEL (reference sequence). The CDR3 DNA is TGTGCCAGCAGCCATCCACTCTACGAGCAGTACTTC. Encoded protein: CASSHPLYEQYF.

This clonotype was observed a few times. The chain links TRBV5-5 to TRBJ2-1; D tentatively fits TRBD1 or TRBD2 (5 bases each). This CDR3 has 16 residues. The V gene lost 4 bases and the J gene lost 6 bases, with 20 bases spanning the gap. CDR1 and CDR2 from the germline V gene are SGHKS and YYEKEE (reference sequence). In DNA, the CDR3 is TGTGCCAGCAGCAGGTTCTGGGACGCCGGGCTCAATGAGCAGTTCTTC. Translation: CASSRFWDAGLNEQFF.

J is TRBJ1-2 and V is TRBV3-1; a possible D gene is TRBD1 (5 bases). Germline V gene data show CDR1 as LGHDT and CDR2 as YNNKEL (reference sequence). The CDR3 is 15 residues long. The V end lost 0 bases, the J end lost 7 bases, and 15 bases lay between the germline ends. DNA for the CDR3: TGTGCCAGCAGCCAAGATTATTCGGGGCAGAGTGGCTACACCTTC. It translates to CASSQDYSGQSGYTF.

The V gene is TRBV7-2, the J gene TRBJ2-7; no clear D gene. V lost 1 base, J lost 7 bases, and 11 bases lay in between. From germline, CDR1 is SGHTA and CDR2 FQGNSA. There are 13 residues in the CDR3. CDR3 sequence: CASSLVGDGEQYF. The CDR3 nucleotides are TGTGCCAGCAGCTTAGTTGGGGATGGGGAGCAGTACTTC.

The CDR3, as DNA: TGTGCCAGCAGGACAGCCCCGAACACCGGGGAGCTGTTTTTT. It yields the protein CASRTAPNTGELFF. J is TRBJ2-2 and V is TRBV2, with a tentative D call TRBD1 (5 bases). Germline V gene sequence: CDR1 SNHLY, CDR2 FYNNEI. The V gene lost 6 bases and the J gene lost 0 bases, with 8 bases spanning the gap. The CDR3 length is 14 residues. The entire variable domain, with the rest obtained from reference TRBV2 and TRBJ2-2, is as follows: EPEVTQTPSHQVTQMGQEVILRCVPISNHLYFYWYRQILGQKVEFLVSFYNNEISEKSEIFDDQFSVERPDGSNFTLKIRSTKLEDSAMYFCASRTAPNTGELFFGEGSRLTVL.

The chain joins TRBV2 to TRBJ1-2; D ambiguous. Trimming removed 0 bases at V and 13 bases at J, with 9 bases between. The CDR3 has 11 residues. Germline V lookup: CDR1 SNHLY, CDR2 FYNNEI. The CDR3 region is CASSEAGGGTF. CDR3 bases: TGTGCCAGCAGTGAAGCGGGCGGCGGCACCTTC.

The chain recombines TRBV4-1 with TRBJ2-1; TRBD1 is a possible D gene (5 bases). The CDR3 is 16 residues long. V was pared by 0 bases and J by 0 bases, with 9 bases between. Germline assignment: CDR1 MGHRA and CDR2 YSYEKL. In DNA form, the CDR3 reads TGCGCCAGCAGCCAAGATGGGGCACGCTCCTACAATGAGCAGTTCTTC. It specifies CASSQDGARSYNEQFF.

This sequence joins TRBV3-1 and TRBJ2-7; 7 bases are shared with TRBD2. Germline lookup yields CDR1 LGHDT and CDR2 YNNKEL (reference sequence). There are 16 residues in the CDR3. V lost 3 bases, J lost 0 bases, and 8 bases stayed unmatched. The CDR3 DNA is TGTGCCAGCAGCCAGGCGACTAGCCCCCTCTCCTACGAGCAGTACTTC. Its translation is CASSQATSPLSYEQYF.

The chain combines TRBV29-1 with TRBJ2-1; D may correspond to TRBD1 or TRBD2 (5 bases each). The CDR3 length is 15 residues. CDR1 is SQVTM and CDR2 is ANQGSEA in the germline V gene. As DNA, the CDR3 is TGCAGTATGCTACCTTACGCCGGGACGGTCAATGAGCAGTTCTTC. Amino acids: CSMLPYAGTVNEQFF.

This clonotype was seen a handful of times. This chain uses TRBV5-1 with TRBJ2-3, with a tentative D call TRBD2 (7 bases). V lost 4 bases to trimming and J lost 2 bases, with 11 bases between them. The CDR3 sequence is 14 residues long. Germline V lookup: CDR1 SGHRS, CDR2 YFSETQ. The CDR3 DNA is TGCGCCAGCAGCCGGGGGGCAACCACAGATACGCAGTATTTT. It yields the protein CASSRGATTDTQYF.

V gene TRBV6-5 combines with J gene TRBJ1-5; unclear D gene. The germline gives CDR1 MNHEY, CDR2 SVGAGI. The CDR3 contains 16 residues. The V end lost 4 bases, the J end lost 4 bases, and 17 bases lay between the germline ends. CDR3 DNA sequence: TGTGCCAGCAGTTTAACCCCAGGACTGGTAAATCAGCCCCAGCATTTT. Translating gives CASSLTPGLVNQPQHF.

This clonotype was counted a few times. The genes are TRBV6-5 and TRBJ2-4; no definite D call. The last part of the DNA fits TRBJ2-7 better; the J call may be wrong. The V gene's germline CDR1 is MNHEY and CDR2 SVGAGI. This CDR3 has 14 amino acids. CDR3 sequence (DNA): TGTGCCAGCAGTTACTCAGCCAGGACCCTCGAGCAGTACTTC. Translated: CASSYSARTLEQYF.

The V and J genes are TRBV5-1 and TRBJ2-7; 9 bases fit TRBD1. V shed 4 bases, J shed 6 bases, and the junction held 5 bases outside the gene matches. Germline V lookup: CDR1 SGHRS, CDR2 YFSETQ. The CDR3 loop spans 13 amino acids. In DNA form, the CDR3 reads TGCGCCAGCAGCATCGACAGGGGGGGCGAGCAGTACTTC. It encodes CASSIDRGGEQYF.

This clonotype was counted a few times. The V gene is TRBV4-1, the J gene TRBJ2-7; 7 bases match TRBD1. The CDR3 is made up of 15 amino acids. V gave up 1 base and J gave up 3 bases; unmatched junction bases: 6. The V gene's germline CDR1 is MGHRA and CDR2 YSYEKL. The CDR3 loop reads CASSQVTGVLYEQYF. CDR3 DNA sequence: TGCGCCAGCAGCCAAGTAACAGGGGTCCTCTACGAGCAGTACTTC.

The rearrangement joins TRBV7-3 to TRBJ1-2; 8 bases align to TRBD1. This CDR3 has 18 residues. Germline lookup yields CDR1 SGHTA and CDR2 FQGTGA. The V segment lost 1 base and the J segment 5 bases; nucleotides outside the gene matches: 15. CDR3 in DNA: TGTGCCAGCAGCTTAAGCCCCACGACAGGGGTGAATCTGTATGGCTACACCTTC. Residues: CASSLSPTTGVNLYGYTF.

In this sample, this clonotype turned up a few times. The chain is built from TRBV7-2 and TRBJ1-2; D perhaps matches TRBD1 (5 bases). Germline V gene data show CDR1 as SGHTA and CDR2 as FQGNSA. The CDR3 length is 14 residues. Between the trimmed V and J ends, which lost 4 bases and 6 bases, there was a span of 15 bases. The CDR3 loop is CASSSGNLGDGYTF. The CDR3 nucleotides are TGTGCCAGCAGCTCCGGGAACCTGGGGGATGGCTACACCTTC.

V is TRBV7-9 and J is TRBJ2-7, with D maybe TRBD1 (6 bases). The CDR3 runs to 17 residues. CDR1 is SEHNR, CDR2 FQNEAQ, per germline (reference sequence). V lost 4 bases and J lost 7, with 26 bases in between. CDR3 sequence reads: CASSSTLQGSYYNEQYF. The DNA of the CDR3 is TGTGCCAGCAGCTCAACCCTACAGGGTTCCTACTACAATGAGCAGTACTTC.

The J gene is TRBJ2-1, the V gene TRBV20-1; 9 positions agree with TRBD2. Germline-derived CDR1 and CDR2 are DFQATT and SNEGSKA (reference sequence). With V trimmed by 6 bases and J by 3 bases, 9 bases remained unmatched. This CDR3 spans 15 amino acids. The CDR3 is CSATSSGGYYNEQFF. CDR3 coding DNA: TGCAGTGCCACCTCGAGCGGGGGGTACTACAATGAGCAGTTCTTC.

The chain is built from TRBV29-1 and TRBJ1-1, with D tentatively TRBD1 (5 bases). Germline CDR1 is SQVTM and CDR2 is ANQGSEA. The CDR3 has 11 amino acids. Trimming removed 8 bases at V and 5 bases at J, with 12 bases between. The CDR3 DNA sequence: TGCAGCTTTGTCAGGGAAACTGAAGCTTTCTTT. Its translation is CSFVRETEAFF.

This clonotype was detected a few times. This chain links TRBV5-6 with TRBJ2-1, with a weak D call TRBD2 (6 bases). Germline V gives CDR1 SGHDT, CDR2 YYEEEE. This CDR3 comprises 13 residues. V was pared by 0 bases and J by 6 bases, with 7 bases between. CDR3 bases: TGTGCCAGCAGCTTGGGGGACTTCAATGAGCAGTTCTTC. It translates to CASSLGDFNEQFF.

Regarding this clonotype: The junction shows a germline mismatch at one end, possibly a read error. The J gene is TRBJ2-3, the V gene TRBV6-6, with D maybe TRBD2 (5 bases). This CDR3 spans 14 amino acids. Germline-derived CDR1 and CDR2 are MNHNY and SVGAGI (reference sequence). CDR3 residues: CASSPTSSTETQYF. CDR3 nucleotides: TGTGCCAGCAGCCCTACCTCTAGCACAGAGACGCAGTATTTT.

This clonotype was detected many times. For the CDR3, the DNA is TGTGCCAGCAGCCCTCTGGGTCCCCCTTACGAGCAGTACTTC. Translated: CASSPLGPPYEQYF. The chain links TRBV28 to TRBJ2-7; D is unresolved. This CDR3 is 14 amino acids long. The germline CDR1 and CDR2 sequences are MDHEN and SYDVKM. Trimming took 6 bases from V and 4 from J, leaving 16 bases between them.

This clonotype was counted between two and nine times. The V gene is TRBV4-1, the J gene TRBJ2-3; 7 nucleotides agree with TRBD1. CDR3 size: 15 residues. V was clipped by 0 bases and J by 3 bases; unmatched bases: 3. CDR1 is MGHRA and CDR2 is YSYEKL in the germline V gene. The CDR3 DNA reads as TGCGCCAGCAGCCAAGAACAGGGGATTACAGATACGCAGTATTTT. This gives the protein CASSQEQGITDTQYF.

The chain recombines TRBV20-1 with TRBJ1-1; D not resolved. Germline assignment: CDR1 DFQATT and CDR2 SNEGSKA (reference sequence). CDR3 size: 12 residues. Trimming stripped 5 bases from V and 10 bases from J, with 17 bases between. The CDR3 DNA sequence: TGCAGTGCTCTAACGGGCCCCCCGGCAGCTTTCTTT. This codes for CSALTGPPAAFF.

This clonotype showed up many times. This chain connects TRBV5-1 to TRBJ2-1, with D uncertain. The germline gives CDR1 SGHRS, CDR2 YFSETQ. The CDR3 length is 15 residues. V shed 0 bases and J shed 0 bases, with 7 bases lying between them. CDR3 sequence reads: CASSLVQSSYNEQFF. CDR3 nucleotides: TGCGCCAGCAGCTTGGTTCAAAGCTCCTACAATGAGCAGTTCTTC.

This clonotype was seen more than once but under ten times. The chain has TRBV6-5 and TRBJ2-7, with 7 bases lining up with TRBD1. V trimming: 5 bases; J trimming: 1 base; junction bases outside the gene matches: 5. The CDR3 runs 14 residues. Germline CDR1 and CDR2: MNHEY and SVGAGI. CDR3 DNA sequence: TGTGCCAGCAGTACGCTGGGACAGTCCTACGAGCAGTACTTC. This translates into CASSTLGQSYEQYF.

The sample holds many counts of this clonotype. The genes are TRBV6-1 and TRBJ2-7; D is possibly TRBD2 (6 bases). Germline V gene lookup returns CDR1 MNHNS and CDR2 SASEGT. The CDR3 has 13 residues. V gave up 9 bases and J gave up 3 bases, with 15 bases separating them. CDR3 in amino acids: CASRGLRGYEQYF. CDR3 in DNA: TGTGCCAGTCGGGGGTTACGGGGCTACGAGCAGTACTTC.